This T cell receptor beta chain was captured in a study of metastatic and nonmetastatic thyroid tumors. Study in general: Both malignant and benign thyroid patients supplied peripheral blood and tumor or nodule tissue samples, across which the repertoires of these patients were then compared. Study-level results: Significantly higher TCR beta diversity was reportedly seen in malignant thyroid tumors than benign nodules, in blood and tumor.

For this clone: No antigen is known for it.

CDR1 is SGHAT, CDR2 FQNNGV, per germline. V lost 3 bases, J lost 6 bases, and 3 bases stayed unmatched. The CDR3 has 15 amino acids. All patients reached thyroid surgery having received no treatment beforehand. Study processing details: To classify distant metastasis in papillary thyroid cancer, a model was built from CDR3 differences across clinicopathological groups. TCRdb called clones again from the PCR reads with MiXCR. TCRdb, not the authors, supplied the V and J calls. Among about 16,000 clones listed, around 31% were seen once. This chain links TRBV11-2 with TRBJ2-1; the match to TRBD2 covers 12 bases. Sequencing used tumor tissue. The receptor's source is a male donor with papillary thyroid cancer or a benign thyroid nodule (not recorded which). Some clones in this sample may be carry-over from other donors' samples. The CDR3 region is CASSLTSGSGNEQFF. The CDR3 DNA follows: TGTGCCAGCAGCTTGACTAGCGGGAGTGGCAATGAGCAGTTCTTC.